The 9 T cell receptor beta chains below come from one sample, sequenced in a study of identical twins. MiXCR was run by TCRdb on the 5' RACE reads, yielding one entry per CDR3 protein. The table lists about 890,000 distinct CDR3 sequences, roughly an eighth of them singletons. The same sample was also studied in work on yellow fever vaccine responses in identical twins.

The sample taken for sequencing was PBMCs. Receptors were obtained from a woman aged 18-29 years in good health.

This clonotype was detected a few times. The V and J genes are TRBV10-3 and TRBJ1-2; D is unclear. The germline V gene has CDR1 ENHRY and CDR2 SYGVKD. The CDR3 runs to 12 residues. The V end was cut by 3 bases, the J end by 5 bases, with 7 bases between. The CDR3 reads CAISDNGYGYTF. The CDR3 DNA reads TGTGCCATCAGTGACAACGGATATGGCTACACCTTC.

The chain combines TRBV7-9 with TRBJ1-1; D gene unclear. From germline, CDR1 is SEHNR and CDR2 FQNEAQ (reference sequence). This CDR3 region has 16 residues. Trimming took off 2 bases at V and 0 bases at J, with 13 bases between the two ends. CDR3 sequence: CASSLFPNGVNTEAFF. Written as DNA, the CDR3 is TGTGCCAGCAGCTTATTCCCCAACGGGGTGAACACTGAAGCTTTCTTT.

As to this clonotype: It may be a read error: a sequence one base away is much more abundant. The rearrangement uses TRBV5-1 and TRBJ1-2; 9 positions agree with TRBD1. Germline V gene sequence: CDR1 SGHRS, CDR2 YFSETQ. The CDR3 loop spans 14 amino acids. The CDR3 sequence: CASSLTTGGYCYTF. The CDR3 DNA is TGCGCCAGCAGCTTGACTACAGGGGGCTATTGCTACACCTTC. Looking up the rest from reference TRBV5-1 and TRBJ1-2 gives the full variable domain: KAGVTQTPRYLIKTRGQQVTLSCSPISGHRSVSWYQQTPGQGLQFLFEYFSETQRNKGNFPGRFSGRQFSNSRSEMNVSTLELGDSALYLCASSLTTGGYCYTFGSGTRLTVV.

This clonotype was counted ten times or more. The chain links TRBV11-2 to TRBJ2-1; D perhaps matches TRBD1 (7 bases). This CDR3 spans 18 amino acids. V was clipped by 5 bases and J by 0 bases, with 20 bases between them. Looked up from germline, CDR1 is SGHAT and CDR2 is FQNNGV. CDR3 coding DNA: TGTGCCAGCAGCCCAGGGGGTGTTGGGGGGATCTCCTACAATGAGCAGTTCTTC. Translating it yields CASSPGGVGGISYNEQFF.

This clonotype appeared a few times. The CDR3 is CASSQARASGGNNEQFF. The CDR3 coding sequence is TGTGCCAGCAGCCAAGCTCGAGCTAGCGGGGGTAACAATGAGCAGTTCTTC. This sequence joins TRBV4-2 and TRBJ2-1, with 10 bases lining up with TRBD2. Germline-derived CDR1 and CDR2 are LGHNA and YNFKEQ. The CDR3 consists of 17 residues. V shed 1 base and J 5 bases; nucleotides not matched to a gene: 8.

The sample holds a few counts of this clonotype. The CDR3 region has the DNA TGTGCCAGCAGCTTAGACGGAGGAGAGCGGGAAAAACTGTTTTTT. Its protein is CASSLDGGEREKLFF. V usage is TRBV11-3 and J usage is TRBJ1-4; D gene uncertain. Germline-derived CDR1 and CDR2 are SGHNT and YENEEA. This CDR3 has 15 residues. The V and J ends lost 0 bases and 8 bases respectively, with 13 bases between them.

CDR3 loop: CASIERIIWDRGTDTQYF. The CDR3, as DNA: TGTGCCAGCATCGAACGAATAATTTGGGACAGGGGCACAGATACGCAGTATTTT. The chain links TRBV2 to TRBJ2-3, with 9 bases matching TRBD1. With V trimmed by 7 bases and J by 1 base, 15 bases remained unmatched. This CDR3 is 18 amino acids long. Germline CDR1 SNHLY, CDR2 FYNNEI.

This chain connects TRBV6-1 to TRBJ1-2; D gene ambiguous. Germline assignment: CDR1 MNHNS and CDR2 SASEGT. V was shortened by 0 bases and J by 7 bases, with 12 bases between the two germline ends. The CDR3 runs 14 residues. The CDR3 region has the DNA TGTGCCAGCAGTGAAGCTTATCGGGGTAGTGGCTACACCTTC. Amino acids: CASSEAYRGSGYTF.

This clonotype was observed many times. The rearrangement uses TRBV5-1 and TRBJ1-6; TRBD1 is a possible D gene (5 bases). Germline V gene lookup returns CDR1 SGHRS and CDR2 YFSETQ. With 0 bases removed from V and 8 bases from J, the gap between germline ends came to 12 bases. The CDR3 runs to 15 residues. The DNA of the CDR3 is TGCGCCAGCAGCTTGGCCGGGGACGGATATTCACCCCTCCACTTT. This gives the protein CASSLAGDGYSPLHF.